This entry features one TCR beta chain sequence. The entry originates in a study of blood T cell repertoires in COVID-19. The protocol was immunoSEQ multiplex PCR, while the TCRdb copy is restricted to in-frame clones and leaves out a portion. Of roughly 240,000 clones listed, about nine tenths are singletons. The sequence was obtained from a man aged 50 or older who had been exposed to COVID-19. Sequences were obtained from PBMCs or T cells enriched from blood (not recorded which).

CDR3 DNA sequence: TGTGCCAGCAGTTTATCGGGACAGGGCACTGAAGCTTTCTTT. Translated: CASSLSGQGTEAFF. V is TRBV27 and J is TRBJ1-1; TRBD1 aligns across 9 bases. The V segment lost 0 bases and the J segment 4 bases; nucleotides outside the gene matches: 0. CDR1 MNHEY and CDR2 SMNVEV come from the germline V gene (reference sequence). The CDR3 is made up of 14 amino acids.